The 28 T cell receptor beta chains reported below all come from one sample, sequenced in a study of response to subunit inactivated influenza vaccine. TCRdb passed the RT-PCR reads through MiXCR, listing each CDR3 protein once. In the table there are fewer than 400,000 distinct CDR3 sequences, 20% to 25% of which are singletons. Source: PBMCs from blood, taken approximately 20 months after vaccination. The source of these receptors is a man in his fifties or sixties who received an inactivated influenza vaccine.

The rearrangement links TRBV20-1 to TRBJ2-7; 10 positions match TRBD2. V was clipped by 6 bases and J by 4 bases; unmatched bases: 6. CDR1 is DFQATT, CDR2 SNEGSKA, per germline (reference sequence). The CDR3 totals 13 residues. The CDR3 is CSARASGGYEQYF. CDR3 nucleotide sequence: TGCAGTGCCCGGGCTAGCGGGGGATACGAGCAGTACTTC.

The chain couples TRBV29-1 to TRBJ2-3; D is undetermined. This CDR3 is built from 12 residues. The V end lost 4 bases, the J end lost 0 bases, and 5 bases lay between the germline ends. Germline CDR1 SQVTM, CDR2 ANQGSEA. DNA for the CDR3: TGCAGCGTTGGTGGTAGCACAGATACGCAGTATTTT. Amino acids: CSVGGSTDTQYF.

Only a few counts were recorded for this clonotype. V usage is TRBV4-2 and J usage is TRBJ1-1; possible D gene TRBD1, 5 bases. The V gene lost 5 bases and the J gene lost 0 bases, with 19 bases spanning the gap. The CDR3 has 17 amino acids. Germline CDR1 reads LGHNA; CDR2 reads YNFKEQ. CDR3 DNA: TGTGCCAGCAGCTCCGACCAAGGTGGGGGTATGAACACTGAAGCTTTCTTT. Its protein product is CASSSDQGGGMNTEAFF.

This clonotype was picked up a small number of times. V and J are TRBV5-1 and TRBJ2-1, with D possibly being TRBD1 (6 bases). The V end was cut by 2 bases, the J end by 0 bases, with 9 bases between. Germline V gene data show CDR1 as SGHRS and CDR2 as YFSETQ. This CDR3 is 15 amino acids long. The DNA for the CDR3 is TGCGCCAGCAGCTTCCAGGGGAGCTCCTACAATGAGCAGTTCTTC. Translating gives CASSFQGSSYNEQFF.

This sequence joins TRBV6-2 or TRBV6-3 and TRBJ2-4, with 8 bases lining up with TRBD2. Germline assignment: CDR1 MNHEY and CDR2 SVGEGT. With V trimmed by 2 bases and J by 3 bases, 15 bases remained unmatched. The CDR3 is made up of 19 amino acids. The CDR3 spells CASSYHYQRTSSFKNIQYF. The CDR3 DNA sequence: TGTGCCAGCAGTTACCACTACCAAAGGACTAGCTCCTTCAAAAACATTCAGTACTTC.

This clonotype was counted many times. The chain joins TRBV5-1 to TRBJ2-6; 11 bases fit TRBD1. Germline trimming cut 4 bases from V and 4 bases from J; bases unmatched to any gene: 10. This CDR3 is built from 18 residues. Germline V gene lookup returns CDR1 SGHRS and CDR2 YFSETQ. The CDR3 coding sequence is TGCGCCAGCAGCGTCAGGACAGGGGGCGCGGAAGGGGCCAACGTCCTGACTTTC. Protein product: CASSVRTGGAEGANVLTF.

This clonotype came up a few times. The chain carries TRBV11-2 and TRBJ1-2; 8 nucleotides match TRBD1. V was clipped by 5 bases and J by 3 bases; unmatched bases: 11. Germline V gene sequence: CDR1 SGHAT, CDR2 FQNNGV. The CDR3 has 16 amino acids. CDR3 coding DNA: TGTGCCAGCAGCAGACTTCGGGACAGGCGGTACTATGGCTACACCTTC. Its protein is CASSRLRDRRYYGYTF.

The V call is TRBV4-3, the J call TRBJ2-4; TRBD1 might be the D (5 bases). Trimming left V 0 bases short and J 7 bases short, with 16 bases between. This CDR3 spans 16 amino acids. Germline CDR1 is LGHNA and CDR2 is YSLEER. This CDR3 reads CASSQDRQGWGNIQYF. The CDR3 nucleotides are TGCGCCAGCAGCCAAGATCGGCAGGGATGGGGTAACATTCAGTACTTC.

This chain joins TRBV5-3 and TRBJ2-2, with D uncertain. TRBV5-3 is placed among ORFs of uncertain function. The ends were cut back, 3 bases at V and 0 bases at J, with 6 bases in the middle. The CDR3 is 14 amino acids. DNA of the CDR3: TGTGCCAGAAGCTCAACGGCGAACACCGGGGAGCTGTTTTTT. The encoded protein is CARSSTANTGELFF.

This clonotype was seen at least ten times. The V call is TRBV29-1, the J call TRBJ2-6; 12 positions agree with TRBD1. Germline lookup yields CDR1 SQVTM and CDR2 ANQGSEA. The CDR3 has 20 residues. The trim removed 1 base at V and 3 bases at J, leaving 13 bases unmatched. CDR3 in amino acids: CSVEGVIGTGGYRGANVLTF. In nucleotides, the CDR3 is TGCAGCGTTGAAGGTGTTATCGGGACAGGGGGCTATCGTGGGGCCAACGTCCTGACTTTC.

This chain links TRBV20-1 with TRBJ2-3, with 10 nucleotides matching TRBD2. Germline-derived CDR1 and CDR2 are DFQATT and SNEGSKA (reference sequence). The CDR3 has 14 amino acids. The trim removed 2 bases at V and 2 bases at J, leaving 1 base unmatched. Here the CDR3 DNA reads TGCAGTGCTAGAAGCGGGGGGGCCACAGATACGCAGTATTTT. This sequence encodes CSARSGGATDTQYF.

V and J are TRBV10-3 and TRBJ1-1, with 7 bases aligning to TRBD1. Germline lookup yields CDR1 ENHRY and CDR2 SYGVKD. The CDR3 length is 14 residues. Trimming took 6 bases from V and 0 from J; bases not matched to a gene: 4. CDR3 sequence (DNA): TGTGCCATCAGGACGGGACAGATGAACACTGAAGCTTTCTTT. Encoded protein: CAIRTGQMNTEAFF.

This chain connects TRBV10-3 to TRBJ2-3; D not resolved. The CDR3 extends over 15 amino acids. V dropped 5 bases and J dropped 0 bases, with 12 bases sitting between them. The germline V gene encodes CDR1 ENHRY and CDR2 SYGVKD. Here the CDR3 reads CAISSRHISTDTQYF. CDR3 in DNA: TGTGCCATCAGTTCCCGGCACATTAGCACAGATACGCAGTATTTT.

This clonotype was observed a few times. The chain is built from TRBV6-1 and TRBJ2-3; D is uncertain. CDR1 MNHNS and CDR2 SASEGT come from the germline V gene. This CDR3 is 12 amino acids long. The V end was cut by 2 bases, the J end by 5 bases, with 5 bases between. The CDR3 bases are TGTGCCAGCAGTGAACACGGAGATACGCAGTATTTT. Its translation: CASSEHGDTQYF.

This chain uses TRBV20-1 with TRBJ1-5; no firm D call. Germline V lookup: CDR1 DFQATT, CDR2 SNEGSKA (reference sequence). This CDR3 spans 15 amino acids. The V end was cut by 6 bases, the J end by 1 base, with 16 bases between. CDR3 in amino acids: CSALWGGYSNQPQHF. CDR3 nucleotides: TGCAGTGCCCTCTGGGGAGGGTACAGCAATCAGCCCCAGCATTTT.

This chain links TRBV3-1 with TRBJ2-3; D is perhaps TRBD2 (6 bases). The germline CDR1 and CDR2 sequences are LGHDT and YNNKEL (reference sequence). The V and J ends lost 0 bases and 2 bases respectively, with 12 bases between them. The CDR3 is 16 residues long. CDR3 sequence (DNA): TGTGCCAGCAGCCAAGAGGGGGGACCCCCCACAGATACGCAGTATTTT. Encoded protein: CASSQEGGPPTDTQYF.

V is TRBV11-2 and J is TRBJ1-1, with 8 nucleotides matching TRBD1. Germline lookup yields CDR1 SGHAT and CDR2 FQNNGV. Trimming at V came to 3 bases and at J to 5 bases, leaving 5 bases not matched to a gene. The CDR3 spans 14 residues. The chain's CDR3 is CASSFGQGLTEAFF. Here the CDR3 DNA reads TGTGCCAGCAGCTTCGGACAGGGCTTAACTGAAGCTTTCTTT.

The V and J genes are TRBV29-1 and TRBJ2-2, with D possibly matching TRBD1 (6 bases). The CDR3 totals 14 residues. V dropped 4 bases and J dropped 4 bases, with 13 bases sitting between them. Germline V gene sequence: CDR1 SQVTM, CDR2 ANQGSEA. The CDR3 protein is CSVGSGHRTGELFF. The CDR3 nucleotides are TGCAGCGTTGGGTCGGGACATCGCACCGGGGAGCTGTTTTTT.

There are many counts of this clonotype. The chain is built from TRBV7-2 and TRBJ2-1; 7 nucleotides align to TRBD2. Germline trimming cut 7 bases from V and 0 bases from J; bases unmatched to any gene: 9. The CDR3 contains 16 residues. Germline-derived CDR1 and CDR2 are SGHTA and FQGNSA. The CDR3 is CASTQIGEGSYNEQFF. CDR3 DNA: TGTGCCAGCACCCAAATCGGGGAGGGCTCCTACAATGAGCAGTTCTTC. The full variable domain, its missing parts supplied by reference TRBV7-2 and TRBJ2-1, is GAGVSQSPSNKVTEKGKDVELRCDPISGHTALYWYRQSLGQGLEFLIYFQGNSAPDKSGLPSDRFSAERTGGSVSTLTIQRTQQEDSAVYLCASTQIGEGSYNEQFFGPGTRLTVL.

The chain couples TRBV12-3 or TRBV12-4 to TRBJ2-1, with 7 bases that match TRBD2. The CDR3 is made up of 14 amino acids. Trimming cost V 7 bases and J 4 bases; bases outside gene matches: 7. CDR3 sequence reads: CASTRDYIYNEQFF. The CDR3 DNA sequence: TGTGCCAGCACCAGGGACTACATATACAATGAGCAGTTCTTC.

This clonotype was recorded at least ten times. The chain uses TRBV27 and TRBJ1-3; no clear D gene. The germline V and J ends were trimmed by 6 bases and 0 bases, with 12 bases remaining between them. This CDR3 spans 15 amino acids. Germline V CDR1 and CDR2: MNHEY, SMNVEV (reference sequence). The CDR3 DNA reads TGTGCCAGCAGAACGGACGGCAGCTCTGGAAACACCATATATTTT. Protein sequence: CASRTDGSSGNTIYF.

V is TRBV7-9 and J is TRBJ2-2; 7 bases agree with TRBD1. This CDR3 is built from 16 residues. The V gene end was trimmed by 5 bases and the J gene end by 3 bases; junction bases not matched to a gene: 9. Germline V gives CDR1 SEHNR, CDR2 FQNEAQ (reference sequence). CDR3 DNA: TGTGCCAGCAGCGGTACAGGGGCCCAACACACCGGGGAGCTGTTTTTT. It translates to CASSGTGAQHTGELFF.

V and J are TRBV5-5 and TRBJ1-1; TRBD1 matches 8 bases. Germline V lookup: CDR1 SGHKS, CDR2 YYEKEE (reference sequence). This CDR3 region has 16 residues. J gave up 0 bases and V 5 bases, and 9 bases lay outside the gene matches. CDR3 nucleotides: TGTGCCAGCAGTCCAGATGACAGGGGCTTGAACACTGAAGCTTTCTTT. It is translated as CASSPDDRGLNTEAFF.

This clonotype appeared many times. J is TRBJ2-7 and V is TRBV19; D is undetermined. V lost 6 bases and J 3 bases, leaving 12 bases between the germline ends. The CDR3 contains 13 residues. Germline CDR1 reads LNHDA; CDR2 reads SQIVND (reference sequence). The DNA for the CDR3 is TGTGCCAGTAGCCAGACACCGAGCTACGAGCAGTACTTC. Encoded protein: CASSQTPSYEQYF. Supplemented by reference TRBV19 and TRBJ2-7, the full variable domain reads DGGITQSPKYLFRKEGQNVTLSCEQNLNHDAMYWYRQDPGQGLRLIYYSQIVNDFQKGDIAEGYSVSREKKESFPLTVTSAQKNPTAFYLCASSQTPSYEQYFGPGTRLTVT.

The chain carries TRBV12-3 or TRBV12-4 and TRBJ2-1; 7 bases align to TRBD2. The J segment lost 2 bases and the V segment lost 6 bases, leaving 7 bases of the junction unmatched. The CDR3 loop spans 15 amino acids. The CDR3 spells CASSRPGLTYNEQFF. The DNA of the CDR3 is TGTGCCAGCAGCAGACCGGGACTAACCTACAATGAGCAGTTCTTC.

In this sample, this clonotype turned up a few times. The chain is built from TRBV6-1 and TRBJ2-5, with 7 bases lining up with TRBD1. Trimming cost V 4 bases and J 9 bases; bases outside gene matches: 17. Germline V CDR1 and CDR2: MNHNS, SASEGT. CDR3 length equals 16 residues. The CDR3 DNA reads as TGTGCCAGCAGTGCCCACGGGACAGCCTCCAGTAAGGCCCAGTACTTC. This gives the protein CASSAHGTASSKAQYF.

This clonotype was seen only a few times. The CDR3 sequence: CASSLGGVREQYF. In DNA form, the CDR3 reads TGTGCCAGCAGCTTAGGTGGCGTACGAGAGCAGTACTTC. This sequence joins TRBV11-1 and TRBJ2-7; D gene uncertain. Trimming took off 1 base at V and 7 bases at J, with 11 bases between the two ends. The CDR3 is made up of 13 amino acids. Germline V gene sequence: CDR1 SGHAT, CDR2 FQDESV (reference sequence).

The CDR3 region has the DNA TGCAGTGCCACAAGGACAGGGAGCACAGATACGCAGTATTTT. It specifies CSATRTGSTDTQYF. The V gene is TRBV20-1, the J gene TRBJ2-3; TRBD1 agrees at 8 bases. With 6 bases clipped from V and 0 bases from J, the junction kept 5 bases outside the gene matches. Per the germline V gene, CDR1 is DFQATT and CDR2 is SNEGSKA (reference sequence). There are 14 residues in the CDR3.